Listed below are T cell receptor beta chains from one sample, sequenced in a study of ipilimumab plus nivolumab after autologous stem cell transplantation. The repertoire was sequenced with immunoSEQ multiplex PCR; TCRdb's copy has only in-frame clones and lacks some. The sample contains under 30,000 clones, 86% of which appear only once. The input for sequencing was PBMCs, taken in a trial of ipilimumab plus nivolumab as post-transplant consolidation. The receptors stem from a male donor with diffuse large B-cell lymphoma. Each CDR3 is given with its conserved first and last residue. The order of the fields is D gene, V gene, J gene, clone size, CDR3 DNA, CDR3 protein. A D gene is named only where the DNA matches it firmly. Only part of the rows carry a size: once, few, many, or a class if the clone is expanded.

>-|TRBV11-1|TRBJ1-1|-
TGTGCCAGCAGCTTAGGTTGGGCAGGCACTGAAGCTTTCTTT
CASSLGWAGTEAFF
>-|TRBV14|TRBJ2-1|-
TGTGCCAGCAGCCAAGACCCCCCCAGGCAGTTCTTC
CASSQDPPRQFF
>-|TRBV27|TRBJ1-1|-
TGTGCCACCTGGGGGGTGAGCACTGAAGCTTTCTTT
CATWGVSTEAFF
>-|TRBV7-2|TRBJ2-1|-
TGTGCCAGCAGCTTGGGGACCCCGGGGAATGAGCAGTTCTTC
CASSLGTPGNEQFF
>TRBD1|TRBV5-1|TRBJ2-3|-
TGCGCCAGCAGCTTGGAGGGGGCTGGAGATACGCAGTATTTT
CASSLEGAGDTQYF
>-|TRBV11-2|TRBJ2-1|-
TGTGCCAGCAGCCCACGGGACTTTCAATACAATGAGCAGTTCTTC
CASSPRDFQYNEQFF
>-|TRBV9|TRBJ2-3|-
TGTGCCAGCAGCCCCCTTCCCCTTGATACGCAGTATTTT
CASSPLPLDTQYF
>-|TRBV18|TRBJ1-6|-
TGTGCCAGCTCACCCGACGGTGTTAGAGCCCACTTT
CASSPDGVRAHF
>-|TRBV2|TRBJ1-1|-
TGTGCCAGCAGTGATTTTCCCCCCGGCACTGAAGCTTTCTTT
CASSDFPPGTEAFF
>-|TRBV11-2|TRBJ1-3|-
TGTGCCAGCAGCTTAGCGGGGGGAGGCACTGGAAACACCATATATTTT
CASSLAGGGTGNTIYF
>-|TRBV5-4|TRBJ1-1|-
TGTGCCAGCAGCCCCGCGTTGAACACTGAAGCTTTCTTT
CASSPALNTEAFF
>-|TRBV27|TRBJ1-6|-
TGTGCCAGCAGTTTAACCGGGATTCGAATGGGTTCACCCCTCCACTTT
CASSLTGIRMGSPLHF
>-|TRBV9|TRBJ2-1|few
TGTGCCAGCAGCGTAGATACCTTGAGCTCCTACAATGAGCAGTTCTTC
CASSVDTLSSYNEQFF
>-|TRBV30|TRBJ2-2|-
TGTGCCTGGAGTGGGGAAAAAGGGGTCGGGGAGCTGTTTTTT
CAWSGEKGVGELFF
>-|TRBV10-3|TRBJ2-5|-
TGTGCCATCAGTGAAGACCTATCCCAAGAGACCCAGTACTTC
CAISEDLSQETQYF
>TRBD2|TRBV7-3|TRBJ2-1|-
TGTGCCAGCAGCTTATCTCCTAGCGGGGGCTCGAATGAGCAGTTCTTC
CASSLSPSGGSNEQFF
>-|TRBV18|TRBJ1-2|once
TGTGCCAGCTCACCTACTCAAGACGATGGCTACACCTTC
CASSPTQDDGYTF
>TRBD2|TRBV5-8|TRBJ2-1|-
TGTGCCAGCACCCTGGGACTAGCGGGGGATACTGAGCAGTTCTTC
CASTLGLAGDTEQFF
>-|TRBV19|TRBJ2-3|-
TGTGCCAGTAGCCGCGTTCCGGGGGTAACAGATACGCAGTATTTT
CASSRVPGVTDTQYF
>TRBD1|TRBV10-3|TRBJ2-7|-
TGTGCCATCAGAATGGGACAGGGCTCCTACGAGCAGTACTTC
CAIRMGQGSYEQYF
>-|TRBV27|TRBJ1-4|-
TGTGCCAGCAGTTTATCTGTGGGGACCGGAAAACTGTTTTTT
CASSLSVGTGKLFF
>TRBD2|TRBV7-2|TRBJ2-7|-
TGTGCCAGCAGCCCCGTGGGGGGGTCCACCTACGAGCAGTACTTC
CASSPVGGSTYEQYF
>TRBD2|TRBV5-1|TRBJ2-5|-
TGCGCCAGCAGCACCTCCGGGACTAGTGCGGAGACCCAGTACTTC
CASSTSGTSAETQYF
>TRBD2|TRBV4-2|TRBJ2-5|-
TGTGCCAGCAGCCCAGGGACTAGCGGGGAAGAGACCCAGTACTTC
CASSPGTSGEETQYF
>TRBD1|TRBV19|TRBJ1-6|-
TGTGCCAGTAGCGATCCGGGACAGGCATTCCCATATAATTCACCCCTCCACTTT
CASSDPGQAFPYNSPLHF
>-|TRBV14|TRBJ1-1|-
TGTGCCAGCAGCCAAGACGGACAACTCACAGAAGCTTTCTTT
CASSQDGQLTEAFF
>-|TRBV28|TRBJ2-7|-
TGTGCCAGCAGTTTGACCGGTACCTACGAGCAGTACTTC
CASSLTGTYEQYF
>-|TRBV18|TRBJ2-5|-
TGTGCCAGCTCACCAACACTGGAGGAGACCCAGTACTTC
CASSPTLEETQYF
>-|TRBV5-1|TRBJ2-1|-
TGCGCCAGCAGCTTGGAGCCAGGCTCCTACAATGAGCAGTTCTTC
CASSLEPGSYNEQFF
>TRBD1|TRBV6-1|TRBJ1-6|-
TGTGCCAGCAGGAGGGACAGGGGAGGTTCACCCCTCCACTTT
CASRRDRGGSPLHF